This passage covers 27 T cell receptor beta chains from one sample sequenced in a study of T cell repertoires in aging, cancer and after chemotherapy. The template was genomic DNA from peripheral blood, not RNA. TRB rearrangements spanning V, D and J were amplified using mixed TRB-A/B primers. From the multiplex PCR reads, TCRdb called clonotypes with MiXCR, one entry per CDR3 protein. The sample lists about 2,600 distinct CDR3 sequences, about 47% occurring once. Input material: blood. The receptors stem from a human donor with a blood cancer.

This clonotype ranks as large. This chain links TRBV30 with TRBJ2-1; D is possibly TRBD1 (5 bases). V lost 2 bases, J lost 2 bases, and 10 bases lay in between. This CDR3 has 14 residues. Germline V lookup: CDR1 GTSNPN, CDR2 SVGIG (reference sequence). CDR3 in DNA: TGTGCCTGGAGTCGTTGGGGCCCCTACAATGAGCAGTTCTTC. Protein product: CAWSRWGPYNEQFF.

The chain carries TRBV6-5 and TRBJ2-7, with 9 bases fitting TRBD2. CDR1 is MNHEY and CDR2 is SVGAGI in the germline V gene. Germline trimming cut 8 bases from V and 11 bases from J; bases unmatched to any gene: 10. The CDR3 length is 12 residues. The CDR3 loop is CASGLARSYEYF. CDR3 nucleotide sequence: TGTGCCAGCGGACTAGCGCGTTCCTACGAGTACTTC.

V usage is TRBV6-6 and J usage is TRBJ2-7; D perhaps matches TRBD1 (6 bases). The V end lost 5 bases, the J end lost 7 bases, and 18 bases lay between the germline ends. The CDR3 totals 14 residues. Germline V CDR1 and CDR2: MNHNY, SVGAGI (reference sequence). CDR3 loop: CASSQSPDRSEQYF. DNA of the CDR3: TGTGCCAGCAGTCAGAGTCCGGACAGAAGTGAGCAGTACTTC.

The rearrangement links TRBV6-1 to TRBJ2-6; 9 bases agree with TRBD1. V was clipped by 5 bases and J by 2 bases; unmatched bases: 10. Germline V lookup: CDR1 MNHNS, CDR2 SASEGT. The CDR3 extends over 18 amino acids. CDR3 amino acids: CASSNWDRAVAGANVLTF. DNA of the CDR3: TGTGCCAGCAGTAACTGGGACAGGGCTGTTGCTGGGGCCAACGTCCTGACTTTC.

This clonotype was counted only a few times. V usage is TRBV6-6 and J usage is TRBJ1-6; unclear D gene. The germline V and J ends were trimmed by 8 bases and 7 bases, with 9 bases remaining between them. CDR1 and CDR2 from the germline V gene are MNHNY and SVGAGI (reference sequence). CDR3 length: 12 residues. The CDR3 DNA follows: TGTGCCAGCCGACTAGAGAATTCACCCCTCCACTTT. Its translation is CASRLENSPLHF.

By proportion, this clonotype is large. This chain joins TRBV6-5 and TRBJ2-5; maybe TRBD1 (6 bases). V was shortened by 8 bases and J by 5 bases, with 21 bases between the two germline ends. The CDR3 loop spans 15 amino acids. Germline V CDR1 and CDR2: MNHEY, SVGAGI. The CDR3 here is CASSSGTYPLETQYF. As DNA, the CDR3 is TGTGCCAGCTCGTCCGGGACATACCCCCTGGAGACCCAGTACTTC.

V gene TRBV6-5 combines with J gene TRBJ2-6, with 7 bases fitting TRBD1. V was clipped by 2 bases and J by 4 bases; unmatched bases: 17. The germline V gene has CDR1 MNHEY and CDR2 SVGAGI. CDR3 length: 20 amino acids. The CDR3 DNA sequence: TGTGCCAGCAGTTACACTTCCTATCCCGCAGGGGGTGCAGGGGCCAACGTCCTGACTTTC. It encodes CASSYTSYPAGGAGANVLTF.

The gene calls are TRBV7-4 and TRBJ2-2, with 11 positions matching TRBD2. This CDR3 has 16 amino acids. CDR1 is SGHVT, CDR2 SQSDAQ, per germline. The V and J ends lost 3 bases and 7 bases, in that order; junction bases with no gene match: 7. The CDR3 here is CASSFLSGGAGGELFF. The DNA of the CDR3 is TGTGCCAGCAGCTTTCTTAGCGGGGGGGCAGGCGGGGAGCTGTTTTTT.

The rearrangement joins TRBV29-1 to TRBJ1-1, with no clear D. The CDR3 contains 10 residues. V was clipped by 6 bases and J by 11 bases, with 13 bases between them. Germline V gives CDR1 SQVTM, CDR2 ANQGSEA. The CDR3 nucleotides read TGCAGCGTCTCGGACCTGCGGGCTTTCTTT. Its protein product is CSVSDLRAFF.

The chain uses TRBV6-5 and TRBJ2-7; the D call may be TRBD1 or TRBD2 (5 bases each). The CDR3 is 13 residues long. V shed 8 bases and J shed 4 bases, with 15 bases lying between them. The germline gives CDR1 MNHEY, CDR2 SVGAGI. CDR3 loop: CASGIEGRYEQYF. CDR3 DNA: TGTGCCAGCGGGATTGAGGGGCGGTACGAGCAGTACTTC.

This clonotype was counted a few times. The chain is built from TRBV6-5 and TRBJ2-5, with D unresolved. Germline CDR1 reads MNHEY; CDR2 reads SVGAGI. The CDR3 has 13 amino acids. Trimming stripped 4 bases from V and 1 base from J, with 7 bases between. The CDR3 protein is CASSLDVQETQYF. The DNA of the CDR3 is TGTGCCAGCAGTTTGGACGTCCAAGAGACCCAGTACTTC.

The chain combines TRBV20-1 with TRBJ2-3; 9 nucleotides match TRBD2. CDR1 is DFQATT and CDR2 is SNEGSKA in the germline V gene (reference sequence). J was trimmed by 5 bases and V by 4 bases; bases with no gene match: 7. The CDR3 runs 14 residues. CDR3 DNA sequence: TGCAGTGCTATTAGGACTAGCGTTGAAGATACGCAGTATTTT. Amino acids: CSAIRTSVEDTQYF.

This clonotype came up a few times. V is TRBV7-6 and J is TRBJ2-1; no clear D gene. This CDR3 contains 17 residues. V gave up 3 bases and J gave up 0 bases, with 15 bases separating them. Germline CDR1 is SGHVS and CDR2 is FNYEAQ. The CDR3 is CASSFRAAQSSYNEQFF. CDR3 bases: TGTGCCAGCAGCTTCCGGGCGGCACAGAGCTCCTACAATGAGCAGTTCTTC.

In this sample, this clonotype is large. J is TRBJ2-5 and V is TRBV19; possibly TRBD2 for D (5 bases). Germline V gene sequence: CDR1 LNHDA, CDR2 SQIVND (reference sequence). The ends were cut back, 10 bases at V and 4 bases at J, with 13 bases in the middle. The CDR3 has 12 amino acids. The CDR3 DNA reads as TGTGCCACAAGGCAGGCGGGAGAGACCCAGTACTTC. Amino acid sequence: CATRQAGETQYF.

This chain connects TRBV20-1 to TRBJ2-1, with D maybe TRBD2 (6 bases). The CDR3 runs 13 residues. From germline, CDR1 is DFQATT and CDR2 SNEGSKA (reference sequence). V was cut by 6 bases and J by 4 bases, with 13 bases left in between. CDR3 sequence reads: CSAAGTRYNEQFF. The CDR3 region has the DNA TGCAGTGCCGCCGGGACTCGATACAATGAGCAGTTCTTC.

A few counts support this clonotype. The rearrangement joins TRBV29-1 to TRBJ1-4; D possibly corresponds to TRBD1 (6 bases). The CDR3 has 15 residues. Germline values: CDR1 SQVTM, CDR2 ANQGSEA. Trimming removed 4 bases at V and 8 bases at J, with 20 bases between. The CDR3 sequence: CSVGWGGRVGEKLFF. The CDR3 coding sequence is TGCAGCGTTGGATGGGGGGGGCGCGTCGGCGAAAAACTGTTTTTT.

The V call is TRBV6-5, the J call TRBJ2-3; unclear D gene. CDR1 MNHEY and CDR2 SVGAGI come from the germline V gene. Trimming stripped 4 bases from V and 2 bases from J, with 10 bases between. The CDR3 has 14 amino acids. The CDR3 spells CASSLVLHTDTQYF. CDR3 DNA: TGTGCCAGCAGTTTGGTACTGCACACAGATACGCAGTATTTT.

This clonotype has a handful of counts. The chain links TRBV6-2 or TRBV6-3 to TRBJ1-2; no definite D call. Germline V CDR1 and CDR2: MNHEY, SVGEGT. This CDR3 comprises 14 residues. V gave up 0 bases and J gave up 6 bases, with 11 bases separating them. CDR3 sequence reads: CASSYSSGLDGYTF. CDR3 bases: TGTGCCAGCAGTTACTCTTCAGGTTTGGATGGCTACACCTTC.

In DNA form, the CDR3 reads TGCAGTGCTAGCAAACTAGCGGGAGGACGGAATGAGCAGTTCTTC. Protein sequence: CSASKLAGGRNEQFF. The rearrangement uses TRBV20-1 and TRBJ2-1, with 12 bases matching TRBD2. Trimming took 3 bases from V and 7 from J; bases not matched to a gene: 7. Germline loops: CDR1 DFQATT, CDR2 SNEGSKA (reference sequence). CDR3 length: 15 amino acids.

The rearrangement joins TRBV30 to TRBJ1-4, with TRBD1 as a possible D gene (5 bases). V gave up 5 bases and J gave up 10 bases, with 17 bases separating them. From germline, CDR1 is GTSNPN and CDR2 SVGIG (reference sequence). The CDR3 runs to 13 residues. The CDR3 DNA reads as TGTGCCTGGGGGGACGGGGCGTCTGGAAAACTGTTTTTT. Translation gives CAWGDGASGKLFF. Filled out from reference TRBV30 and TRBJ1-4, the complete variable domain reads SQTIHQWPATLVQPVGSPLSLECTVEGTSNPNLYWYRQAAGRGLQLLFYSVGIGQISSEVPQNLSASRPQDRQFILSSKKLLLSDSGFYLCAWGDGASGKLFFGSGTQLSVL.

This clonotype has more than one count but fewer than ten. J is TRBJ1-6 and V is TRBV5-6; TRBD1 might be the D (5 bases). The CDR3 covers 15 residues. CDR1 is SGHDT and CDR2 is YYEEEE in the germline V gene. V was cut by 1 base and J by 7 bases, with 12 bases left in between. In DNA, the CDR3 is TGTGCCAGCAGCTTGAAAGGGGTGACGAATTCACCCCTCCACTTT. Its protein is CASSLKGVTNSPLHF.

The chain recombines TRBV19 with TRBJ2-5; unclear D gene. V was shortened by 6 bases and J by 1 base, with 9 bases between the two germline ends. The CDR3 covers 13 residues. The germline V gene has CDR1 LNHDA and CDR2 SQIVND (reference sequence). The CDR3 region has the DNA TGTGCCAGTAGCCCCAGAGTCCAAGAGACCCAGTACTTC. Amino acid sequence: CASSPRVQETQYF.

Concerning this clonotype itself: Possible read error: a much larger clone is one base away. The J gene is TRBJ2-7, the V gene TRBV5-4, with unresolved D. Trimming left V 7 bases short and J 2 bases short, with 13 bases between. Germline-derived CDR1 and CDR2 are SGHNT and YYREEE (reference sequence). CDR3 length equals 13 residues. CDR3 amino acids: CASRRLETYEQYF. CDR3 sequence (DNA): TGTGCCAGCCGCCGCCTAGAAACCTACGAGCAGTACTTC.

The chain joins TRBV12-3 or TRBV12-4 to TRBJ2-3; 12 positions agree with TRBD2. Trimming removed 6 bases from V and 11 bases from J; junction bases left unmatched: 6. This CDR3 spans 13 amino acids. CDR3 in DNA: TGTGCCAGCAGCCGCCTAGCGGGGGGGCGGCAGTATTTT. This gives the protein CASSRLAGGRQYF.

This clonotype was counted a few times. The V and J genes are TRBV5-6 and TRBJ2-7; D uncertain. CDR1 SGHDT and CDR2 YYEEEE come from the germline V gene. The CDR3 has 12 amino acids. Trimming left V 2 bases short and J 7 bases short, with 10 bases between. CDR3 loop: CASSLPSGEQYF. The CDR3 DNA reads TGTGCCAGCAGCTTACCATCTGGAGAGCAGTACTTC.

The count of this clonotype is one. One junction end does not reproduce the germline sequence, and a read error may be involved. The chain has TRBV6-8 and TRBJ1-1, with 7 bases lining up with TRBD1. In germline, CDR1 is MNHGY, CDR2 SAAAGT. CDR3 length: 14 residues. The CDR3 reads CDSRGGHQGTEAFF. The CDR3 nucleotides are TGTGACAGCAGGGGGGGGCATCAAGGTACTGAAGCTTTCTTT.

The chain recombines TRBV7-2 with TRBJ2-2; D remains ambiguous. Germline V lookup: CDR1 SGHTA, CDR2 FQGNSA. This CDR3 has 14 residues. Trimming left V 0 bases short and J 3 bases short, with 5 bases between. CDR3: CASSLAFYTGELFF. The CDR3, as DNA: TGTGCCAGCAGCTTAGCGTTCTACACCGGGGAGCTGTTTTTT. Based on the CDR3 plus reference TRBV7-2 and TRBJ2-2, the full variable domain is GAGVSQSPSNKVTEKGKDVELRCDPISGHTALYWYRQSLGQGLEFLIYFQGNSAPDKSGLPSDRFSAERTGGSVSTLTIQRTQQEDSAVYLCASSLAFYTGELFFGEGSRLTVL.